Shown below are 32 T cell receptor beta chains from a single sample sequenced in a study of T cell clones after liver transplantation. Profiling relied on immunoSEQ multiplex PCR, and the TCRdb table lists in-frame clones only, not all of them. The table lists 75,000 to 95,000 clones, 80% to 85% of them singletons, with about 2% in the top ten. The starting material was CD4+ T cells from blood, obtained around 50 months after liver transplant. The receptor set was obtained from a human patient who received a liver transplant. Some T cells may be graft donor cells.

The CDR3 DNA reads as TGTGCCAGCAGCCCGGACAGATCCTCCTACGAGCAGTACTTC. Its protein is CASSPDRSSYEQYF. V usage is TRBV7-2 and J usage is TRBJ2-7; the D gene is possibly TRBD1 (6 bases). Trimming removed 5 bases from V and 0 bases from J, with 11 bases in between. Looked up from germline, CDR1 is SGHTA and CDR2 is FQGNSA. The length of the CDR3 is 14 residues.

This clone turned up a few times. This sequence joins TRBV9 and TRBJ1-5, with a tentative D call TRBD1 (6 bases). CDR1 and CDR2 (germline): SGDLS, YYNGEE. V was shortened by 0 bases and J by 6 bases, with 10 bases between the two germline ends. The CDR3 runs to 14 residues. CDR3 protein: CASSVEGGGQPQHF. The CDR3 nucleotides are TGTGCCAGCAGCGTAGAAGGGGGGGGTCAGCCCCAGCATTTT.

The chain joins TRBV19 to TRBJ2-7, with D perhaps assigned TRBD1 or TRBD2 (5 bases each). The CDR3 has 15 amino acids. In germline, CDR1 is LNHDA, CDR2 SQIVND (reference sequence). Trimming left V 5 bases short and J 0 bases short, with 14 bases between. CDR3 bases: TGTGCCAGTAGTGACCGGGACGGCCCCTCCTACGAGCAGTACTTC. Protein product: CASSDRDGPSYEQYF. The full variable domain, in which reference TRBV19 and TRBJ2-7 provide the parts outside the CDR3, is DGGITQSPKYLFRKEGQNVTLSCEQNLNHDAMYWYRQDPGQGLRLIYYSQIVNDFQKGDIAEGYSVSREKKESFPLTVTSAQKNPTAFYLCASSDRDGPSYEQYFGPGTRLTVT.

V and J are TRBV6-6 and TRBJ2-5; D remains ambiguous. The ends were cut back, 2 bases at V and 3 bases at J, with 1 base in the middle. This CDR3 has 11 amino acids. Germline V CDR1 and CDR2: MNHNY, SVGAGI (reference sequence). In DNA form, the CDR3 reads TGTGCCAGCAGTTACAAAGAGACCCAGTACTTC. This sequence encodes CASSYKETQYF.

The rearrangement joins TRBV25-1 to TRBJ2-3, with TRBD2 identical over 9 bases. Germline CDR1 and CDR2: MGHDK and SYGVNS. This CDR3 is built from 13 residues. J was trimmed by 2 bases and V by 8 bases; bases with no gene match: 2. The CDR3 DNA sequence: TGTGCCAGCTTAGCGGGAGCCACAGATACGCAGTATTTT. Residues: CASLAGATDTQYF. Full variable domain (rest looked up from reference TRBV25-1 and TRBJ2-3): EADIYQTPRYLVIGTGKKITLECSQTMGHDKMYWYQQDPGMELHLIHYSYGVNSTEKGDLSSESTVSRIRTEHFPLTLESARPSHTSQYLCASLAGATDTQYFGPGTRLTVL.

This clone was counted only a few times. At one of its ends the junction is not consistent with the germline gene, which may arise from a read error. This CDR3 reads CASSYGGTGRNSEAFF. CDR3 nucleotide sequence: TGTGCCAGCAGTTACGGGGGGACAGGGAGGAACTCTGAAGCTTTCTTT. V usage is TRBV6-6 and J usage is TRBJ1-1; 9 bases line up with TRBD1. The CDR3 consists of 16 residues. Germline V gives CDR1 MNHNY, CDR2 SVGAGI (reference sequence).

The chain uses TRBV27 and TRBJ2-1; 9 bases agree with TRBD1. The CDR3 totals 14 residues. Germline V gene sequence: CDR1 MNHEY, CDR2 SMNVEV (reference sequence). Germline trimming cut 5 bases from V and 9 bases from J; bases unmatched to any gene: 8. The CDR3, as DNA: TGTGCCAGCAGTCCCCTGGACAGGGGAATTGAGCAGTTCTTC. Its protein product is CASSPLDRGIEQFF.

A remark on this clone: Other DNA sequences in this specimen translate into the identical CDR3. The chain carries TRBV6-1 and TRBJ2-5; the D is unclear. With 2 bases removed from V and 2 bases from J, the gap between germline ends came to 9 bases. The CDR3 length is 14 residues. Germline V CDR1 and CDR2: MNHNS, SASEGT. DNA for the CDR3: TGTGCCAGCAGTGAATCGGGCAGACAAGAGACCCAGTACTTC. It specifies CASSESGRQETQYF.

The V and J genes are TRBV6-1 and TRBJ1-1, with 9 bases fitting TRBD1. This CDR3 is built from 17 residues. The germline V gene encodes CDR1 MNHNS and CDR2 SASEGT. The J segment lost 1 base and the V segment lost 2 bases, leaving 8 bases of the junction unmatched. The CDR3 sequence: CASSESYRGQANTEAFF. CDR3 nucleotide sequence: TGTGCCAGCAGTGAATCTTACAGGGGGCAGGCGAACACTGAAGCTTTCTTT.

V gene TRBV4-3 combines with J gene TRBJ1-1, with a tentative D call TRBD1 (5 bases). Deletions cut 2 bases from V and 1 base from J, with 11 bases between. Looked up from germline, CDR1 is LGHNA and CDR2 is YSLEER. This CDR3 spans 15 amino acids. The CDR3 protein is CASSQYQRGNTEAFF. CDR3 in DNA: TGCGCCAGCAGCCAATATCAGAGGGGGAACACTGAAGCTTTCTTT.

The chain employs TRBV4-2 and TRBJ2-3, with 8 bases matching TRBD2. J gave up 2 bases and V 8 bases, and 9 bases lay outside the gene matches. CDR3 length equals 15 residues. Germline values: CDR1 LGHNA, CDR2 YNFKEQ. For the CDR3, the DNA is TGTGCCAGCTCGAGGGCGGGGGGACTCACAGATACGCAGTATTTT. Residues: CASSRAGGLTDTQYF.

CDR3 nucleotide sequence: TGCAGCGCTCGACAGGACCCGGAAGAGCAGTACTTC. Residues: CSARQDPEEQYF. The V gene is TRBV29-1, the J gene TRBJ2-7; D is possibly TRBD1 (6 bases). Germline lookup yields CDR1 SQVTM and CDR2 ANQGSEA. The V end lost 7 bases, the J end lost 7 bases, and 17 bases lay between the germline ends. This CDR3 is built from 12 residues.

This clone was found once. This chain joins TRBV10-3 and TRBJ2-1, with 8 bases lining up with TRBD2. Germline V lookup: CDR1 ENHRY, CDR2 SYGVKD. The V and J ends lost 0 bases and 8 bases, in that order; junction bases with no gene match: 6. The CDR3 consists of 15 residues. CDR3 DNA sequence: TGTGCCATCAGTGAGTCGGGACTAGGAGTCTATGAGCAGTTCTTC. It is translated as CAISESGLGVYEQFF.

The chain combines TRBV6-1 with TRBJ2-5, with 7 nucleotides matching TRBD1. The CDR3 is 15 amino acids. Trimming took 3 bases from V and 5 from J; bases not matched to a gene: 9. Germline V gene sequence: CDR1 MNHNS, CDR2 SASEGT. In DNA form, the CDR3 reads TGTGCCAGCAGTGAGTCCCCGGGACAGCAGGAGACCCAGTACTTC. Translating it yields CASSESPGQQETQYF.

This sequence joins TRBV28 and TRBJ2-5, with 8 positions matching TRBD1. The ends lost 3 bases at V and 4 bases at J; junction bases unmatched: 7. This CDR3 has 15 residues. CDR1 MDHEN and CDR2 SYDVKM come from the germline V gene. The CDR3 bases are TGTGCCAGCAGTTTTAGTGGGACAGGTGGAGAGACCCAGTACTTC. Its translation: CASSFSGTGGETQYF.

V usage is TRBV5-6 and J usage is TRBJ2-3, with TRBD2 matching 8 bases. The CDR3 consists of 16 residues. Germline values: CDR1 SGHDT, CDR2 YYEEEE. V was clipped by 1 base and J by 6 bases; unmatched bases: 10. Written as DNA, the CDR3 is TGTGCCAGCAGCTTGCCCGGGGGGGCTCAATACGATACGCAGTATTTT. It translates to CASSLPGGAQYDTQYF.

This clone was recorded many times. The chain joins TRBV5-4 to TRBJ1-5; D remains unclear. Germline values: CDR1 SGHNT, CDR2 YYREEE (reference sequence). The CDR3 is 14 residues long. V lost 4 bases, J lost 0 bases, and 8 bases lay in between. CDR3 DNA: TGTGCCAGCAGCCGAGATGGTAGCAATCAGCCCCAGCATTTT. Residues: CASSRDGSNQPQHF.

CDR3: CASSSRGNNEQFF. The CDR3 nucleotides read TGTGCCAGCAGCTCACGAGGGAACAATGAGCAGTTCTTC. The chain employs TRBV7-2 and TRBJ2-1; D may be TRBD2 (5 bases). V lost 4 bases to trimming and J lost 5 bases, with 9 bases between them. The CDR3 is made up of 13 amino acids. Germline V gene lookup returns CDR1 SGHTA and CDR2 FQGNSA. The full variable domain, with the rest looked up from reference TRBV7-2 and TRBJ2-1, is GAGVSQSPSNKVTEKGKDVELRCDPISGHTALYWYRQSLGQGLEFLIYFQGNSAPDKSGLPSDRFSAERTGGSVSTLTIQRTQQEDSAVYLCASSSRGNNEQFFGPGTRLTVL.

The rearrangement links TRBV5-1 to TRBJ1-1, with D possibly TRBD1 on 5 matching bases. Germline lookup yields CDR1 SGHRS and CDR2 YFSETQ. Trimming removed 4 bases at V and 1 base at J, with 14 bases between. The CDR3 has 15 residues. The CDR3 region has the DNA TGCGCCAGCAGCCCTACCCTGACAGCGAACACTGAAGCTTTCTTT. Amino acids: CASSPTLTANTEAFF.

This clone has a single count. DNA for the CDR3: TGCAGCGTTCAATGGAGCTCCTACAATGAGCAGTTCTTC. Protein: CSVQWSSYNEQFF. This chain joins TRBV29-1 and TRBJ2-1; D is undetermined. The V gene lost 5 bases and the J gene lost 0 bases, with 8 bases spanning the gap. This CDR3 is 13 amino acids long. Germline loops: CDR1 SQVTM, CDR2 ANQGSEA.

This sequence joins TRBV28 and TRBJ1-3; D ambiguous. Germline CDR1 and CDR2: MDHEN and SYDVKM. Trimming took off 3 bases at V and 0 bases at J, with 6 bases between the two ends. The CDR3 runs to 14 residues. Here the CDR3 reads CASSLGVSGNTIYF. The CDR3 DNA follows: TGTGCCAGCAGTTTGGGTGTCTCTGGAAACACCATATATTTT.

The chain joins TRBV4-1 to TRBJ2-7; unclear D gene. The V gene's germline CDR1 is MGHRA and CDR2 YSYEKL. The V and J ends lost 0 bases and 2 bases respectively, with 8 bases between them. The CDR3 covers 14 residues. CDR3 sequence reads: CASSQEPPPYEQYF. CDR3 in DNA: TGCGCCAGCAGCCAAGAACCCCCCCCCTACGAGCAGTACTTC.

The chain combines TRBV19 with TRBJ1-2, with no clear D. CDR1 LNHDA and CDR2 SQIVND come from the germline V gene (reference sequence). V shed 1 base and J shed 7 bases, with 22 bases lying between them. The CDR3 contains 17 residues. CDR3 sequence reads: CASSIAPWARGLVGYTF. As DNA, the CDR3 is TGTGCCAGTAGTATAGCGCCTTGGGCCCGCGGGCTCGTTGGCTACACCTTC.

The chain has TRBV7-9 and TRBJ2-5, with TRBD2 identical over 12 bases. Trimming cost V 4 bases and J 5 bases; bases outside gene matches: 5. CDR1 SEHNR and CDR2 FQNEAQ come from the germline V gene (reference sequence). CDR3 size: 15 residues. In DNA form, the CDR3 reads TGTGCCAGCAGCTCTAGCGGGAGGGCCGAGGAGACCCAGTACTTC. This translates into CASSSSGRAEETQYF.

V gene TRBV5-1 combines with J gene TRBJ2-1, with D perhaps TRBD1 or TRBD2 (6 bases each). The CDR3 totals 14 residues. The V end lost 8 bases, the J end lost 8 bases, and 20 bases lay between the germline ends. Germline assignment: CDR1 SGHRS and CDR2 YFSETQ. As DNA, the CDR3 is TGCGCCAGTACTAGGACAGCCGGGGGATATGAGCAGTTCTTC. This codes for CASTRTAGGYEQFF.

The gene calls are TRBV10-3 and TRBJ2-4, with TRBD2 matching 7 bases. Trimming at V came to 7 bases and at J to 0 bases, leaving 12 bases not matched to a gene. CDR1 is ENHRY and CDR2 is SYGVKD in the germline V gene. The CDR3 is 17 residues long. The CDR3 nucleotides are TGTGCCATCATCACAGCGGGACGGACGCTAGCCAAAAACATTCAGTACTTC. Translating it yields CAIITAGRTLAKNIQYF.

The rearrangement joins TRBV5-1 to TRBJ1-5; D unclear. Per the germline V gene, CDR1 is SGHRS and CDR2 is YFSETQ. V was pared by 0 bases and J by 4 bases, with 5 bases between. The CDR3 spans 13 residues. The CDR3 DNA sequence: TGCGCCAGCAGCTTGGGGGAGAATCAGCCCCAGCATTTT. Translating gives CASSLGENQPQHF.

This clone was recorded only once. V and J are TRBV10-3 and TRBJ1-1; 7 bases map to TRBD1. Germline V gives CDR1 ENHRY, CDR2 SYGVKD. The V and J ends lost 0 bases and 1 base, in that order; junction bases with no gene match: 2. This CDR3 is 15 amino acids long. The CDR3 sequence: CAISESAGGNTEAFF. Here the CDR3 DNA reads TGTGCCATCAGTGAGTCGGCAGGGGGGAACACTGAAGCTTTCTTT.

V is TRBV5-1 and J is TRBJ2-7, with a weak D call TRBD1 (5 bases). This CDR3 spans 13 amino acids. Germline-derived CDR1 and CDR2 are SGHRS and YFSETQ. Trimming shortened V by 6 bases and J by 5 bases, and 15 bases separated the two germline ends. This chain's CDR3 is CASTAPDTDEQYF. The CDR3 bases are TGCGCCAGCACAGCGCCGGACACGGACGAGCAGTACTTC.

The genes are TRBV7-9 and TRBJ1-4; the match to TRBD1 covers 9 bases. V lost 5 bases to trimming and J lost 6 bases; unmatched junction nucleotides: 4. The CDR3 spans 14 residues. The V gene's germline CDR1 is SEHNR and CDR2 FQNEAQ (reference sequence). DNA of the CDR3: TGTGCCAGCAGCATGGGACAGGGTGATGAAAAACTGTTTTTT. Its protein is CASSMGQGDEKLFF.

There are a few counts of this clone. The V call is TRBV28, the J call TRBJ2-1; 7 positions agree with TRBD1. The CDR3 covers 12 residues. In germline, CDR1 is MDHEN, CDR2 SYDVKM. The J segment lost 8 bases and the V segment lost 5 bases, leaving 3 bases of the junction unmatched. Here the CDR3 reads CASSGDSDEQFF. CDR3 bases: TGTGCCAGCAGTGGGGACAGTGATGAGCAGTTCTTC. Filled out from reference TRBV28 and TRBJ2-1, the complete variable domain reads DVKVTQSSRYLVKRTGEKVFLECVQDMDHENMFWYRQDPGLGLRLIYFSYDVKMKEKGDIPEGYSVSREKKERFSLILESASTNQTSMYLCASSGDSDEQFFGPGTRLTVL.

The J gene is TRBJ1-5, the V gene TRBV5-6, with D possibly TRBD1 on 5 matching bases. Germline CDR1 and CDR2: SGHDT and YYEEEE. V lost 5 bases and J 7 bases, leaving 10 bases between the germline ends. This CDR3 contains 12 residues. CDR3 coding DNA: TGTGCCAGCAGACCCGAGGGGCAGCCCCAGCATTTT. Protein product: CASRPEGQPQHF.